Presented here are 25 T cell receptor beta chains from one specimen sequenced in a study of shared clonotypes between healthy human individuals. Clones were read by immunoSEQ multiplex PCR, and TCRdb kept only the in-frame ones, dropping some. The sample has about 2.2 million clones, under 95% seen once; the top ten hold 1.7%. Naivety among CD8 cells was defined by CD45RO negativity and positive CCR7 selection, thereby excluding terminally differentiated effector memory CD45RA+ cells. Sequenced: naive CD8+ T cells from PBMCs. These receptors all stem from a man aged 18 to 29 in good health. Some clones in this sample may be carry-over from other donors' samples.

The rearrangement uses TRBV9 and TRBJ2-5; D possibly corresponds to TRBD1 (6 bases). V was trimmed by 4 bases and J by 5 bases, leaving 18 bases between them. There are 15 residues in the CDR3. Germline CDR1 and CDR2: SGDLS and YYNGEE. The CDR3 is CASSPENRVRETQYF. The CDR3 nucleotides are TGTGCCAGCAGCCCAGAGAACAGGGTACGGGAGACCCAGTACTTC.

The chain employs TRBV29-1 and TRBJ2-3, with 10 bases fitting TRBD2. CDR1 is SQVTM, CDR2 ANQGSEA, per germline. Unmatched junction bases numbered 4, after V lost 1 base and J lost 0 bases. This CDR3 is built from 16 residues. In DNA form, the CDR3 reads TGCAGCGTTGAAGCTAGCGGGAGAATCAGCACAGATACGCAGTATTTT. Translation gives CSVEASGRISTDTQYF.

The chain carries TRBV13 and TRBJ2-1; no clear D gene. This CDR3 has 12 residues. Germline lookup yields CDR1 PRHDT and CDR2 FYEKMQ (reference sequence). V was trimmed by 5 bases and J by 13 bases, leaving 15 bases between them. The CDR3 nucleotides read TGTGCCAGCAGCCCCCGGAATGTGGGACAGTTCTTC. It encodes CASSPRNVGQFF.

The rearrangement links TRBV27 to TRBJ1-1, with a weak D call TRBD1 (6 bases). Trimming shortened V by 2 bases and J by 3 bases, and 13 bases separated the two germline ends. The CDR3 loop spans 15 amino acids. From germline, CDR1 is MNHEY and CDR2 SMNVEV (reference sequence). CDR3 in amino acids: CASSLGGRGDTEAFF. CDR3 nucleotide sequence: TGTGCCAGCAGTTTAGGGGGGAGGGGGGACACTGAAGCTTTCTTT.

Note on this clone: One junction end disagrees with the germline gene, perhaps due to a read error. This chain connects TRBV6-1 to TRBJ2-5; D unresolved. Germline CDR1 MNHNS, CDR2 SASEGT. The CDR3 sequence is 15 residues long. In DNA form, the CDR3 reads TGTGCCAGCGGTGAATTGTCGGCAGCTCAAGGGACCCAGTACTTC. It is translated as CASGELSAAQGTQYF.

The V gene is TRBV19, the J gene TRBJ2-3; 8 bases match TRBD2. V lost 6 bases and J lost 6; bases outside the gene matches: 5. Per germline, CDR1 LNHDA and CDR2 SQIVND (reference sequence). The CDR3 contains 13 residues. Written as DNA, the CDR3 is TGTGCCAGTAGCGGGAGGGCCAGGGATACGCAGTATTTT. Residues: CASSGRARDTQYF.

The rearrangement uses TRBV15 and TRBJ1-2; D unresolved. V lost 8 bases and J lost 3, with 4 bases in between. The germline V gene has CDR1 LNHNV and CDR2 YYDKDF (reference sequence). This CDR3 has 10 amino acids. Written as DNA, the CDR3 is TGTGCCACCGGAGACTATGGCTACACCTTC. This translates into CATGDYGYTF.

This clone appeared a single time. This rearrangement joins TRBV21-1 to TRBJ2-5; the table's TRBD1 call for D was not verified on the DNA. TRBV21-1 is an annotated pseudogene. The CDR3 loop spans 16 amino acids. The CDR3 DNA sequence: TGTGCCAGCGTACAACAGGGGGGAGACAAGCAAGAGACCCAGTACTTC. Its translation is CASVQQGGDKQETQYF.

This chain joins TRBV5-4 and TRBJ2-1; 10 nucleotides match TRBD1. CDR1 is SGHNT, CDR2 YYREEE, per germline (reference sequence). With V trimmed by 3 bases and J by 5 bases, 14 bases remained unmatched. The CDR3 consists of 18 residues. CDR3 coding DNA: TGTGCCAGCAGCTCCTTCCCCTCCGACAGGGGGCTCCACAATGAGCAGTTCTTC. Protein sequence: CASSSFPSDRGLHNEQFF.

With respect to this clone: Germline is not matched at one junction end, which may reflect a read error. V and J are TRBV5-8 and TRBJ1-5; weak D call: TRBD1 (6 bases). CDR1 is SGHTS and CDR2 is YDEGEE in the germline V gene. The CDR3 is made up of 15 amino acids. CDR3 residues: CASSSQGNSNEPQHF. Written as DNA, the CDR3 is TGTGCCAGCAGCTCCCAGGGGAATAGCAATGAGCCCCAGCATTTT.

J is TRBJ2-3 and V is TRBV4-3, with 7 bases aligning to TRBD2. Germline trimming cut 5 bases from V and 3 bases from J; bases unmatched to any gene: 11. This CDR3 contains 16 residues. The germline gives CDR1 LGHNA, CDR2 YSLEER. CDR3 DNA sequence: TGCGCCAGCAGCGCCGTGGGTGGGAGGGCTACAGATACGCAGTATTTT. Its translation is CASSAVGGRATDTQYF.

J is TRBJ2-3 and V is TRBV27; a possible D gene is TRBD1 (6 bases). Germline CDR1 and CDR2: MNHEY and SMNVEV (reference sequence). This CDR3 has 14 amino acids. Trimming took 5 bases from V and 4 from J, leaving 13 bases between them. CDR3 sequence: CASSLTGSADTQYF. The CDR3 DNA sequence: TGTGCCAGCAGTCTTACAGGGAGCGCAGATACGCAGTATTTT.

This clone was counted once. The genes are TRBV10-3 and TRBJ1-1, with TRBD1 as a possible D gene (6 bases). Trimming removed 4 bases at V and 7 bases at J, with 10 bases between. The germline gives CDR1 ENHRY, CDR2 SYGVKD. CDR3 size: 12 residues. The CDR3 is CAISGDTGEAFF. The CDR3 bases are TGTGCCATCAGTGGGGACACTGGTGAAGCTTTCTTT.

As regards this clone: This CDR3 is also generated by other DNA sequences in the sample. CDR3 amino acids: CASSPYNEQFF. CDR3 DNA sequence: TGTGCCAGCAGCCCTTACAATGAGCAGTTCTTC. J is TRBJ2-1 and V is TRBV7-9; D ambiguous. Trimming left V 5 bases short and J 4 bases short, with 3 bases between. The CDR3 loop spans 11 amino acids. Germline CDR1 SEHNR, CDR2 FQNEAQ (reference sequence).

The V and J genes are TRBV6-5 and TRBJ2-5; 8 bases map to TRBD1. CDR1 and CDR2 from the germline V gene are MNHEY and SVGAGI. This CDR3 region has 14 residues. The V gene end was trimmed by 5 bases and the J gene end by 3 bases; junction bases not matched to a gene: 5. The CDR3, as DNA: TGTGCCAGCAGTCCCGGGACAGGAGAAGAGACCCAGTACTTC. Translated: CASSPGTGEETQYF.

The chain employs TRBV15 and TRBJ2-1; 8 bases map to TRBD1. The CDR3 is 15 amino acids. CDR1 is LNHNV and CDR2 is YYDKDF in the germline V gene (reference sequence). Losses at the gene ends were 3 bases for V and 8 bases for J; bases not matched to a gene: 9. Written as DNA, the CDR3 is TGTGCCACCAGCAGTCGTAGGCAGGGGGCAGATGAGCAGTTCTTC. Its protein product is CATSSRRQGADEQFF.

The rearrangement links TRBV4-3 to TRBJ2-2, with 8 bases identical to TRBD2. This CDR3 spans 15 amino acids. Germline V CDR1 and CDR2: LGHNA, YSLEER. V was pared by 5 bases and J by 11 bases, with 13 bases of the junction left unmatched. This chain's CDR3 is CASSVDRAGATELFF. The CDR3 coding sequence is TGCGCCAGCAGCGTAGACCGAGCGGGGGCCACTGAGCTGTTTTTT.

This clone appeared once. The rearrangement joins TRBV7-2 to TRBJ1-1; D not resolved. CDR3 size: 12 residues. CDR1 is SGHTA and CDR2 is FQGNSA in the germline V gene. Trimming left V 1 base short and J 10 bases short, with 10 bases between. Here the CDR3 DNA reads TGTGCCAGCAGCTTAGGACACGCTGGAGCTTTCTTT. Translating gives CASSLGHAGAFF.

The gene calls are TRBV4-1 and TRBJ2-2; 15 nucleotides match TRBD2. The CDR3 totals 18 residues. The germline V gene encodes CDR1 MGHRA and CDR2 YSYEKL. V gave up 3 bases and J gave up 4 bases; unmatched junction bases: 6. For the CDR3, the DNA is TGCGCCAGCAGCCAGGCCGGGACTAGCGGGAGGCCCACCGGGGAGCTGTTTTTT. This sequence encodes CASSQAGTSGRPTGELFF.

This chain joins TRBV27 and TRBJ2-7; 7 bases align to TRBD1. The V gene's germline CDR1 is MNHEY and CDR2 SMNVEV (reference sequence). V trimming: 8 bases; J trimming: 1 base; junction bases outside the gene matches: 5. This CDR3 region has 13 residues. This CDR3 is CASAPGQSYEQYF. In DNA, the CDR3 is TGTGCCAGCGCCCCGGGACAGTCCTACGAGCAGTACTTC.

V and J are TRBV6-5 and TRBJ2-1, with D unclear. Trimming removed 2 bases at V and 4 bases at J, with 12 bases between. CDR1 and CDR2 from the germline V gene are MNHEY and SVGAGI. The CDR3 extends over 15 amino acids. The CDR3 DNA is TGTGCCAGCAGTTACAATTCTGGGCTTTACAATGAGCAGTTCTTC. Protein sequence: CASSYNSGLYNEQFF.

The chain recombines TRBV27 with TRBJ1-5; no reliable D call. V was shortened by 6 bases and J by 2 bases, with 11 bases between the two germline ends. The CDR3 spans 14 residues. The V gene's germline CDR1 is MNHEY and CDR2 SMNVEV (reference sequence). The CDR3 DNA sequence: TGTGCCAGCAGCGAGCGGTGGGGCAATCAGCCCCAGCATTTT. This sequence encodes CASSERWGNQPQHF.

The chain recombines TRBV4-2 with TRBJ2-7; D unresolved. CDR3 length: 16 residues. Germline values: CDR1 LGHNA, CDR2 YNFKEQ. V dropped 0 bases and J dropped 3 bases, with 15 bases sitting between them. The CDR3 protein is CASSQDMDLIIYEQYF. The CDR3 nucleotides read TGTGCCAGCAGCCAAGATATGGATCTTATAATCTACGAGCAGTACTTC.

This sequence joins TRBV7-9 and TRBJ1-5; D remains ambiguous. Per the germline V gene, CDR1 is SEHNR and CDR2 is FQNEAQ (reference sequence). The CDR3 spans 16 residues. Deletions cut 3 bases from V and 4 bases from J, with 16 bases between. The CDR3 nucleotides read TGTGCCAGCAGCTTGAGCGGGGAGTTTGCGAATCAGCCCCAGCATTTT. As protein: CASSLSGEFANQPQHF. Based on the CDR3 plus reference TRBV7-9 and TRBJ1-5, the full variable domain is DTGVSQNPRHKITKRGQNVTFRCDPISEHNRLYWYRQTLGQGPEFLTYFQNEAQLEKSRLLSDRFSAERPKGSFSTLEIQRTEQGDSAMYLCASSLSGEFANQPQHFGDGTRLSIL.

The chain recombines TRBV29-1 with TRBJ2-7; a weak D match, TRBD1 (6 bases). The CDR3 totals 14 residues. Germline lookup yields CDR1 SQVTM and CDR2 ANQGSEA. V was trimmed by 2 bases and J by 4 bases, leaving 15 bases between them. The CDR3 region has the DNA TGCAGCGTTGAACAATTAAATAGGGGGTACGAGCAGTACTTC. Its translation is CSVEQLNRGYEQYF.